This T cell receptor beta chain was sequenced in a study of blood T cell repertoires in COVID-19. Whole-study context: COVID-19 samples, acute and convalescent, were from the United States, Italy and Spain. The analysed material was cDNA or gDNA that came from T cells, B-cell-depleted T cells, or PBMCs.

Original methodology: Counts of nucleated cells, estimated from reference gene primer amplification, were obtained. Profiling relied on immunoSEQ multiplex PCR, and the TCRdb table lists in-frame clones only, not all of them. Clone size and V and J calls were adopted from that table, with D and trimming inferred from the DNA. The top ten hold about 3.3% of the sample, which has roughly 120,000 clones, approximately 85% seen once. Losses at the gene ends were 5 bases for V and 16 bases for J; bases not matched to a gene: 7. Germline V gene lookup returns CDR1 SGHAT and CDR2 FQNNGV. This CDR3 has 11 residues. Followed longitudinally, the Seattle patients had been enrolled during active infection.

The sample consisted of peripheral blood. The genes are TRBV11-2 and TRBJ2-1; 8 positions match TRBD2. This TCR derives from a woman older than 75 with COVID-19, enrolled during active disease. In DNA form, the CDR3 reads TGTGCCAGCAGCCCCGGGACTAGACAATTCTTC. This sequence encodes CASSPGTRQFF.